These 7 T cell receptor beta chains were all obtained from the same sample, sequenced in a study of blood T cell repertoires in COVID-19. Data came from immunoSEQ multiplex PCR; TCRdb stores just in-frame clones and leaves some out. The table lists some 45,000 clones, roughly 87% of them singletons, with roughly 15% in the top ten. The sequenced material came from peripheral blood. The origin of the receptors is a man aged 60 to 75 with active COVID-19.

This clone was picked up one time. This sequence joins TRBV12-3 or TRBV12-4 and TRBJ1-1; the D is unclear. This CDR3 has 12 residues. V was trimmed by 4 bases and J by 2 bases, leaving 5 bases between them. The CDR3 nucleotides are TGTGCCAGCAGTTCAGAAAACACTGAAGCTTTCTTT. This codes for CASSSENTEAFF.

The chain couples TRBV11-2 to TRBJ2-2; 13 nucleotides align to TRBD2. V trimming: 5 bases; J trimming: 6 bases; junction bases outside the gene matches: 6. Germline V gene lookup returns CDR1 SGHAT and CDR2 FQNNGV. CDR3 length: 16 residues. The CDR3 protein is CASSPLAGGQSGELFF. The CDR3 coding sequence is TGTGCCAGCAGCCCACTAGCGGGGGGGCAATCCGGGGAGCTGTTTTTT.

The chain joins TRBV19 to TRBJ2-7, with D perhaps TRBD1 (6 bases). V was cut by 1 base and J by 6 bases, with 13 bases left in between. Looked up from germline, CDR1 is LNHDA and CDR2 is SQIVND (reference sequence). This CDR3 has 14 residues. This chain's CDR3 is CASSIVLGASEQYF. The CDR3 DNA reads TGTGCCAGTAGTATAGTTCTGGGGGCATCCGAGCAGTACTTC.

V gene TRBV6-5 combines with J gene TRBJ1-3, with TRBD1 matching over 7 bases. Looked up from germline, CDR1 is MNHEY and CDR2 is SVGAGI. V lost 9 bases to trimming and J lost 0 bases; unmatched junction nucleotides: 5. The CDR3 is made up of 14 amino acids. The CDR3 DNA sequence: TGTGCCAGTCGGGACAGCTTCTCTGGAAACACCATATATTTT. This codes for CASRDSFSGNTIYF.

CDR3 DNA sequence: TGTGCCAGCAGCTCGGGACAGACTACGAACACCGGGGAGCTGTTTTTT. Translation: CASSSGQTTNTGELFF. The chain has TRBV28 and TRBJ2-2, with 7 bases aligning to TRBD1. V was clipped by 6 bases and J by 0 bases; unmatched bases: 7. This CDR3 is built from 16 residues. Looked up from germline, CDR1 is MDHEN and CDR2 is SYDVKM.

The chain couples TRBV4-1 to TRBJ2-3, with 7 bases identical to TRBD1. The CDR3 is 15 amino acids. Unmatched junction bases numbered 7, after V lost 4 bases and J lost 3 bases. CDR1 and CDR2 from the germline V gene are MGHRA and YSYEKL. The CDR3 protein is CASSPRTGSTDTQYF. The CDR3 nucleotides read TGCGCCAGCAGCCCGAGGACAGGATCTACAGATACGCAGTATTTT.

V usage is TRBV21-1 and J usage is TRBJ2-1; the DNA was not compared with TRBD2, the D call given in the table. TRBV21-1 is termed a pseudogene. There are 17 residues in the CDR3. The CDR3 DNA reads TGTGCCAGCAGCAAAGAAGGCGGGAGGGGCTCCTACAATGAGCAGTTCTTC. It yields the protein CASSKEGGRGSYNEQFF.